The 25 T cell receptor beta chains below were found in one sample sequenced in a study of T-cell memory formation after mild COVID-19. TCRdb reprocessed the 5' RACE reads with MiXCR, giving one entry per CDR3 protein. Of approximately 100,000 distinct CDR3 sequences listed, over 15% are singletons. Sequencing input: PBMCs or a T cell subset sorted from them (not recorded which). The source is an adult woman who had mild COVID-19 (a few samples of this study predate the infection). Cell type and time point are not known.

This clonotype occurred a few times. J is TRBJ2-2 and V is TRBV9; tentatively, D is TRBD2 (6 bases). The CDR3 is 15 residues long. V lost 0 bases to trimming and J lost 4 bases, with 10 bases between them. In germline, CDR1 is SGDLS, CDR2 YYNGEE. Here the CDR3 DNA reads TGTGCCAGCAGCGTAGAAGGAGGGGCCACCGGGGAGCTGTTTTTT. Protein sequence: CASSVEGGATGELFF.

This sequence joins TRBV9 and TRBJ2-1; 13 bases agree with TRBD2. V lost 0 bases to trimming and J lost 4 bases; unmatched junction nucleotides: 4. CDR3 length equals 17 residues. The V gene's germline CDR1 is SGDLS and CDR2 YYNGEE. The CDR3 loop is CASSVAGLAGRYNEQFF. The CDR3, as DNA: TGTGCCAGCAGCGTAGCGGGACTAGCGGGACGGTACAATGAGCAGTTCTTC.

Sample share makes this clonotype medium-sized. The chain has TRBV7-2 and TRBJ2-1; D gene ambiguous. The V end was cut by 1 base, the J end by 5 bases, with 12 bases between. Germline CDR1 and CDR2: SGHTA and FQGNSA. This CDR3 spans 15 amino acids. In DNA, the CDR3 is TGTGCCAGCAGCTTAGTTGGCGGAAACGACAATGAGCAGTTCTTC. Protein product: CASSLVGGNDNEQFF. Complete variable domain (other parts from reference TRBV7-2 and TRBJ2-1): GAGVSQSPSNKVTEKGKDVELRCDPISGHTALYWYRQSLGQGLEFLIYFQGNSAPDKSGLPSDRFSAERTGGSVSTLTIQRTQQEDSAVYLCASSLVGGNDNEQFFGPGTRLTVL.

For the CDR3, the DNA is TGCGCCAGCACAACCGGGACAGGACTCCAGGATGGCTACACCTTC. It is translated as CASTTGTGLQDGYTF. The chain combines TRBV5-1 with TRBJ1-2; 8 bases are shared with TRBD1. Germline loops: CDR1 SGHRS, CDR2 YFSETQ. Losses at the gene ends were 6 bases for V and 6 bases for J; bases not matched to a gene: 13. The CDR3 is 15 amino acids. The whole variable domain, filled in from reference TRBV5-1 and TRBJ1-2, reads KAGVTQTPRYLIKTRGQQVTLSCSPISGHRSVSWYQQTPGQGLQFLFEYFSETQRNKGNFPGRFSGRQFSNSRSEMNVSTLELGDSALYLCASTTGTGLQDGYTFGSGTRLTVV.

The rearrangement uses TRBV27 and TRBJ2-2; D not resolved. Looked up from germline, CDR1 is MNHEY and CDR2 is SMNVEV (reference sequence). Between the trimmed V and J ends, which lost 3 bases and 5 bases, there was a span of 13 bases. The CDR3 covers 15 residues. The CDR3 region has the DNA TGTGCCAGCAGTTTTTTGCCTAGAGAGACCGGGGAGCTGTTTTTT. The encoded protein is CASSFLPRETGELFF.

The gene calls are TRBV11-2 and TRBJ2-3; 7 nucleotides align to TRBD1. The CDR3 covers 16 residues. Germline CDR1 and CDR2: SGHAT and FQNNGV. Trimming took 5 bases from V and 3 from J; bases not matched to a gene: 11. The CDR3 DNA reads TGTGCCAGCAGCCAGACGGCAGGGGGATGGACAGATACGCAGTATTTT. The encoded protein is CASSQTAGGWTDTQYF.

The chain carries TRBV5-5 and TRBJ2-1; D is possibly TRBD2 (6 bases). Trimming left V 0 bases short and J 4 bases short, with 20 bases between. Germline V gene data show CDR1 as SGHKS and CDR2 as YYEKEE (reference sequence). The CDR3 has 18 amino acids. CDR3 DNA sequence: TGTGCCAGCAGCTTGGGGTGGGGGGACCCCAGAGGTTACAATGAGCAGTTCTTC. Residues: CASSLGWGDPRGYNEQFF. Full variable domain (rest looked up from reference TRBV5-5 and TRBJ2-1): DAGVTQSPTHLIKTRGQQVTLRCSPISGHKSVSWYQQVLGQGPQFIFQYYEKEERGRGNFPDRFSARQFPNYSSELNVNALLLGDSALYLCASSLGWGDPRGYNEQFFGPGTRLTVL.

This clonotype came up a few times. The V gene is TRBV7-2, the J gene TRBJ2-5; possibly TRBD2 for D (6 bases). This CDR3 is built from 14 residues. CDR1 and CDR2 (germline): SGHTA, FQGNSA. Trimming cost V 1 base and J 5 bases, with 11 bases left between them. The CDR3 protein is CASSLGAGGETQYF. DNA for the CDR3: TGTGCCAGCAGCTTAGGGGCCGGAGGGGAGACCCAGTACTTC.

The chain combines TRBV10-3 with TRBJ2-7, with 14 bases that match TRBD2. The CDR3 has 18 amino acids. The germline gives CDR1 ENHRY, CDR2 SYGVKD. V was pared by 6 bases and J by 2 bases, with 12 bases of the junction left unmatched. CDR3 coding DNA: TGTGCCATCAGCGAAAAGGGACTAGCGGGAGACCTCACCTACGAGCAGTACTTC. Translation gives CAISEKGLAGDLTYEQYF.

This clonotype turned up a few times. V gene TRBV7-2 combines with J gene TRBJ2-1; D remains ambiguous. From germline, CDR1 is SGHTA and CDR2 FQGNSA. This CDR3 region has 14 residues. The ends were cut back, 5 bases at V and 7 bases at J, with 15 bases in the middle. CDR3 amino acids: CASSHGSLGNEQFF. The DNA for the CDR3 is TGTGCCAGCAGCCACGGTTCGTTGGGGAATGAGCAGTTCTTC.

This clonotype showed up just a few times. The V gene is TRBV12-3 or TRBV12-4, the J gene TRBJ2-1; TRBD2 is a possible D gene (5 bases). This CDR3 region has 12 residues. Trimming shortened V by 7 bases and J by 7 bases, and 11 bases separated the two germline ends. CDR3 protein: CASTPSGNEQFF. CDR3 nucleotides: TGTGCCAGCACCCCCTCGGGGAATGAGCAGTTCTTC.

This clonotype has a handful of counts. CDR3 sequence: CSAREGTSGMLATDTQYF. Written as DNA, the CDR3 is TGCAGTGCTAGAGAAGGGACTAGCGGGATGTTGGCCACAGATACGCAGTATTTT. V usage is TRBV20-1 and J usage is TRBJ2-3, with 13 nucleotides matching TRBD2. Trimming took 0 bases from V and 2 from J; bases not matched to a gene: 8. Germline CDR1 DFQATT, CDR2 SNEGSKA (reference sequence). This CDR3 has 18 amino acids.

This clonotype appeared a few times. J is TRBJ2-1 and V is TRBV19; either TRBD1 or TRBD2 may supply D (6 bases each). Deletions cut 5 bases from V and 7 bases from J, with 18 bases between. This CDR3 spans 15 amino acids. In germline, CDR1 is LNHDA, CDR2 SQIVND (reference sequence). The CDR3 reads CASSLGAGTGNEQFF. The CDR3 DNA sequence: TGTGCCAGTAGTCTGGGGGCGGGGACCGGGAATGAGCAGTTCTTC.

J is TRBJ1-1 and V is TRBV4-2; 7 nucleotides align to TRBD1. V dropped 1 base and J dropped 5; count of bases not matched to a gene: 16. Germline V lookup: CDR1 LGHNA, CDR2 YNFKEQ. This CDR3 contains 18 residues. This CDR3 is CASSQVGPVPGGSTEAFF. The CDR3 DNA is TGTGCCAGCAGCCAAGTTGGTCCGGTTCCAGGGGGGAGTACTGAAGCTTTCTTT.

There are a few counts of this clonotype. CDR3 in DNA: TGTGCCAGCAGAACAGGGGCAGATACGCAGTATTTT. The encoded protein is CASRTGADTQYF. The gene calls are TRBV6-1 and TRBJ2-3; 7 nucleotides match TRBD1. The CDR3 extends over 12 amino acids. Germline V CDR1 and CDR2: MNHNS, SASEGT. Losses at the gene ends were 6 bases for V and 4 bases for J; bases not matched to a gene: 1.

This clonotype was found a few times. DNA of the CDR3: TGTGCCAGCAGTGAACGTATTAGCGGGGGGCACGAATCCCCAGATACGCAGTATTTT. This gives the protein CASSERISGGHESPDTQYF. V and J are TRBV25-1 and TRBJ2-3; TRBD2 agrees at 10 bases. The CDR3 has 19 residues. V shed 2 bases, J shed 4 bases, and the junction held 15 bases outside the gene matches. CDR1 is MGHDK, CDR2 SYGVNS, per germline.

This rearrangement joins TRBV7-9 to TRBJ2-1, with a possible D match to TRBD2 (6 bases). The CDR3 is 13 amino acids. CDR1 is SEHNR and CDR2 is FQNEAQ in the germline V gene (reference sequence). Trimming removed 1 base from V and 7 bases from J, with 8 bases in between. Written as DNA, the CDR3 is TGTGCCAGCAGCTTAGGCGGGAAAAATGAGCAGTTCTTC. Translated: CASSLGGKNEQFF. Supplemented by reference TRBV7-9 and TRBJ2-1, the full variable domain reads DTGVSQNPRHKITKRGQNVTFRCDPISEHNRLYWYRQTLGQGPEFLTYFQNEAQLEKSRLLSDRFSAERPKGSFSTLEIQRTEQGDSAMYLCASSLGGKNEQFFGPGTRLTVL.

The CDR3, as DNA: TGTGCCAGCAGTCTTGGACAGGGAGAAGTCGGACGTGGCTACACCTTC. This translates into CASSLGQGEVGRGYTF. The chain has TRBV6-5 and TRBJ1-2; the match to TRBD1 covers 8 bases. The CDR3 covers 16 residues. Trimming at V came to 5 bases and at J to 7 bases, leaving 15 bases not matched to a gene. CDR1 and CDR2 from the germline V gene are MNHEY and SVGAGI.

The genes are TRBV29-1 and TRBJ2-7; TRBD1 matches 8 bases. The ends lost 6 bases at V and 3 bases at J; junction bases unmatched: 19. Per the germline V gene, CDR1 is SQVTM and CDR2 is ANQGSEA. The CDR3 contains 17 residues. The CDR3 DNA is TGCAGCGTGCCCGGGACAGGAGGCATCGAAGTGGACTACGAGCAGTACTTC. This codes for CSVPGTGGIEVDYEQYF.

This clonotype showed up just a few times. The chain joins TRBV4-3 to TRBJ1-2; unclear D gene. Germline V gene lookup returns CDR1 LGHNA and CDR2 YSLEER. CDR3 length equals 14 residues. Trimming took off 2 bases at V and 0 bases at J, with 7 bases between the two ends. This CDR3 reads CASSQYSANYGYTF. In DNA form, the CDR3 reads TGCGCCAGCAGCCAATATAGTGCTAACTATGGCTACACCTTC.

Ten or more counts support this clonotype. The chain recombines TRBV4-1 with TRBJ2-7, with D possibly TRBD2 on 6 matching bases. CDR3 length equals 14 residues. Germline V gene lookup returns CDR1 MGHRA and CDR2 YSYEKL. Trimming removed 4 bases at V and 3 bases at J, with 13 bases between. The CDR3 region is CASSPSPRGYEQYF. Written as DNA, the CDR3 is TGCGCCAGCAGCCCCAGCCCGCGGGGCTACGAGCAGTACTTC.

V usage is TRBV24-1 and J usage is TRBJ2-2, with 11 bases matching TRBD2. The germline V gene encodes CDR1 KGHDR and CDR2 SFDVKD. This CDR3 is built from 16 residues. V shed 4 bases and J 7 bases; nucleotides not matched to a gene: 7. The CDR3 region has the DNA TGTGCCACCAGTGAAACTAGCGGGAGAGCTAACGGGGAGCTGTTTTTT. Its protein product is CATSETSGRANGELFF.

The CDR3 sequence: CASSLDRGDKQFF. For the CDR3, the DNA is TGTGCCAGCAGTTTGGATCGGGGGGATAAGCAGTTCTTC. This chain links TRBV12-3 or TRBV12-4 with TRBJ2-1; 7 bases map to TRBD2. The CDR3 spans 13 residues. After removal of 3 bases from V and 11 bases from J, the junction contained 7 bases not matched to a gene.

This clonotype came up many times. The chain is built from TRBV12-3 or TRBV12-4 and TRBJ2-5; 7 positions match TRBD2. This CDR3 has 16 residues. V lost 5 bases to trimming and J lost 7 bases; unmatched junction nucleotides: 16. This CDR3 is CASSPLLGEGRGTQYF. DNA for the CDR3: TGTGCCAGCAGTCCGCTTCTCGGGGAGGGAAGGGGGACCCAGTACTTC.

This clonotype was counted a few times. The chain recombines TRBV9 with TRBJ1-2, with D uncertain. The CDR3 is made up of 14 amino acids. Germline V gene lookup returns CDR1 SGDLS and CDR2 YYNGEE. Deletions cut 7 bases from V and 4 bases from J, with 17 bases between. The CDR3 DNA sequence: TGTGCCAGCCGCGACGGAGGAGGGCTCTATGGCTACACCTTC. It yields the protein CASRDGGGLYGYTF. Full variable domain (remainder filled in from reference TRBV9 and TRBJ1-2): DSGVTQTPKHLITATGQRVTLRCSPRSGDLSVYWYQQSLDQGLQFLIQYYNGEERAKGNILERFSAQQFPDLHSELNLSSLELGDSALYFCASRDGGGLYGYTFGSGTRLTVV.